These 8 T cell receptor beta chains share one sample of origin, sequenced in a study of shared clonotypes between healthy human individuals. CD45RO-negative, CCR7-selected cells formed the naive CD8 fraction, which excluded terminally differentiated effector memory CD45RA+ cells. Assay used: immunoSEQ multiplex PCR; TCRdb lists only in-frame clones, some missing. The sample lists some 2 million clones, 85% to 95% occurring once. Sequenced input: naive CD8+ T cells sorted from blood. The receptors stem from a man between 18 and 35 years old in good health.

The chain has TRBV6-6 and TRBJ2-1; D unclear. The germline V gene encodes CDR1 MNHNY and CDR2 SVGAGI (reference sequence). The CDR3 sequence is 15 residues long. V lost 6 bases, J lost 0 bases, and 12 bases lay in between. CDR3 coding DNA: TGTGCCAGCAGCCACCGGCCGAGCTCCTACAATGAGCAGTTCTTC. It codes for CASSHRPSSYNEQFF.

The chain employs TRBV19 and TRBJ1-5, with D perhaps matching TRBD1 (5 bases). Germline CDR1 LNHDA, CDR2 SQIVND (reference sequence). The ends were cut back, 3 bases at V and 3 bases at J, with 12 bases in the middle. The CDR3 extends over 15 amino acids. The CDR3 sequence: CASSMTGQINQPQHF. The CDR3 bases are TGTGCCAGTAGTATGACGGGGCAGATCAATCAGCCCCAGCATTTT.

The rearrangement uses TRBV6-5 and TRBJ2-5; no definite D call. Deletions cut 4 bases from V and 1 base from J, with 10 bases between. Looked up from germline, CDR1 is MNHEY and CDR2 is SVGAGI. The CDR3 runs 14 residues. The CDR3 DNA reads TGTGCCAGCAGTTTTATCGGCCCCCAAGAGACCCAGTACTTC. Amino acid sequence: CASSFIGPQETQYF.

The chain has TRBV28 and TRBJ2-3, with 7 bases lining up with TRBD1. This CDR3 is 17 amino acids long. Per the germline V gene, CDR1 is MDHEN and CDR2 is SYDVKM. Trimming at V came to 4 bases and at J to 3 bases, leaving 13 bases not matched to a gene. The CDR3 region has the DNA TGTGCCAGCAGTTCCTCGTTCTTGAGCAGGGGGACAGATACGCAGTATTTT. This sequence encodes CASSSSFLSRGTDTQYF.

This chain joins TRBV13 and TRBJ1-2; the D gene is possibly TRBD1 (5 bases). Germline assignment: CDR1 PRHDT and CDR2 FYEKMQ (reference sequence). CDR3 length: 15 residues. Between the trimmed V and J ends, which lost 5 bases and 4 bases, there was a span of 17 bases. CDR3 sequence reads: CASSLGQSWSYGYTF. Written as DNA, the CDR3 is TGTGCCAGCAGCCTCGGACAATCTTGGAGCTATGGCTACACCTTC.

This chain connects TRBV27 to TRBJ2-3; no reliable D call. Trimming pared 2 bases from V and 1 base from J, leaving 10 bases between. CDR3 length equals 15 residues. CDR1 and CDR2 (germline): MNHEY, SMNVEV (reference sequence). The CDR3 loop reads CASSLTARGTDTQYF. CDR3 DNA sequence: TGTGCCAGCAGTTTAACGGCTAGGGGCACAGATACGCAGTATTTT.

V and J are TRBV29-1 and TRBJ2-3; TRBD1 aligns across 7 bases. Germline V gene sequence: CDR1 SQVTM, CDR2 ANQGSEA. After removal of 2 bases from V and 0 bases from J, the junction contained 5 bases not matched to a gene. The CDR3 is made up of 15 amino acids. CDR3 nucleotides: TGCAGCGTTGAAAAAGGGGGCATTAGCACAGATACGCAGTATTTT. Translation: CSVEKGGISTDTQYF.

The chain has TRBV15 and TRBJ2-7; the D is unclear. CDR3 length: 13 residues. V was clipped by 5 bases and J by 3 bases, with 11 bases between them. The germline V gene encodes CDR1 LNHNV and CDR2 YYDKDF (reference sequence). CDR3 sequence: CATSLRSSYEQYF. CDR3 bases: TGTGCCACCAGCCTCCGGTCGAGCTACGAGCAGTACTTC.